The T cell receptor beta chain described here comes from a study of STAT5B mutations in CD4+ large granular lymphocyte leukemia. The assay was run at survey level. Some clones are missing from TCRdb's copy, which holds only in-frame ones; the method was immunoSEQ multiplex PCR. This sample has 30,000 to 40,000 clones, with about 81% found just once. The germline V gene encodes CDR1 SGHAT and CDR2 FQNNGV. This CDR3 is 12 amino acids long. V lost 5 bases, J lost 6 bases, and 11 bases lay in between. Whole-study results and caveats: Patient CD4-sorted repertoires looked more clonal than healthy CD4+ repertoires, even without putative leukemic clones. TRBV06-family usage was enriched in top patient clones (8/27) versus controls (2/35).

As concerns this clone: Its matching antigen is unknown.

This clonotype was sampled from a human donor in good health. The genes are TRBV11-2 and TRBJ2-7, with D unresolved. Sequencing was performed on CD4+ T cells from blood buffy coats. In nucleotides, the CDR3 is TGTGCCAGCAGCACACAAGTAGGCGAGCAGTACTTC. Translation gives CASSTQVGEQYF.